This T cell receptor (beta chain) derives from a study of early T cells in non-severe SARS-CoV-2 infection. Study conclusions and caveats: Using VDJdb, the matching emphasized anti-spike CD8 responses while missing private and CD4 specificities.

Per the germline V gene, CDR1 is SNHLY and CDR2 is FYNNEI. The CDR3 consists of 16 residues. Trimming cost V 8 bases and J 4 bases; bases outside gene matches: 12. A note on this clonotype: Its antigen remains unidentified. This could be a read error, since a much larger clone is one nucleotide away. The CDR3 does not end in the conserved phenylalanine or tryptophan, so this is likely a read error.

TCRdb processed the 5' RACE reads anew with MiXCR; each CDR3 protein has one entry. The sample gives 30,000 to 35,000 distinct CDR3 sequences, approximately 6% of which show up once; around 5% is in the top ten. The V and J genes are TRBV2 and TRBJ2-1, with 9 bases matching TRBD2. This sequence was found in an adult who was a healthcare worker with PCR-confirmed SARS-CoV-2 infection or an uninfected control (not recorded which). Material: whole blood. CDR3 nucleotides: TGTGCCAGCCACGAAGGAAGGCTAGCGGGGTACAATGAGCAGTTCTCC. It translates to CASHEGRLAGYNEQFS.